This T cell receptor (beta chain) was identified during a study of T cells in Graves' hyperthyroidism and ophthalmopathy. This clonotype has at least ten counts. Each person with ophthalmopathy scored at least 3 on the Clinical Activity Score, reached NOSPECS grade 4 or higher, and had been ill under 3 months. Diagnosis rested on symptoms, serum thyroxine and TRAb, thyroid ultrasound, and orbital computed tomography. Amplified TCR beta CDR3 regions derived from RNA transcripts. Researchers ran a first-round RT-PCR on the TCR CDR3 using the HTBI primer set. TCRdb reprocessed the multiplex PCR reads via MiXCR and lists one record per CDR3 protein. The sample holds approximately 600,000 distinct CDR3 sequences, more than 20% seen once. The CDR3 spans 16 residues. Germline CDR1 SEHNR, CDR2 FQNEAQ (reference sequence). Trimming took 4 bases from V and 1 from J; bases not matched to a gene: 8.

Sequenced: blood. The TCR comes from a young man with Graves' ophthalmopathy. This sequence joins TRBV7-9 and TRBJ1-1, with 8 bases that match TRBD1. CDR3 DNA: TGTGCCAGCAGCTCGCAGACAGGGGAGTCGAACACTGAAGCTTTCTTT. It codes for CASSSQTGESNTEAFF.